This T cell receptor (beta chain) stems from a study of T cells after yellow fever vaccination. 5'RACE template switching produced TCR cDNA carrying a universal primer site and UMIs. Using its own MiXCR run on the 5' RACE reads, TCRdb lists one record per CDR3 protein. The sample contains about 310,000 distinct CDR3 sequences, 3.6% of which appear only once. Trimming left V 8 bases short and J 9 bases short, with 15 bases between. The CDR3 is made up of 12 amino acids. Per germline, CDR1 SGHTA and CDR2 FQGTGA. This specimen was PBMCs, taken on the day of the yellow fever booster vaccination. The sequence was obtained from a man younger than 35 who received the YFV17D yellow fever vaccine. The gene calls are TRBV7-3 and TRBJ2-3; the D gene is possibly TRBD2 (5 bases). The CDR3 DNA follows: TGTGCCAGCCGACCGGACTTGGGAACGCAGTATTTT. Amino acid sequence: CASRPDLGTQYF. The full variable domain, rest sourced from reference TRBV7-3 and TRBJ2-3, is GAGVSQTPSNKVTEKGKYVELRCDPISGHTALYWYRQSLGQGPEFLIYFQGTGAADDSGLPNDRFFAVRPEGSVSTLKIQRTERGDSAVYLCASRPDLGTQYFGPGTRLTVL.